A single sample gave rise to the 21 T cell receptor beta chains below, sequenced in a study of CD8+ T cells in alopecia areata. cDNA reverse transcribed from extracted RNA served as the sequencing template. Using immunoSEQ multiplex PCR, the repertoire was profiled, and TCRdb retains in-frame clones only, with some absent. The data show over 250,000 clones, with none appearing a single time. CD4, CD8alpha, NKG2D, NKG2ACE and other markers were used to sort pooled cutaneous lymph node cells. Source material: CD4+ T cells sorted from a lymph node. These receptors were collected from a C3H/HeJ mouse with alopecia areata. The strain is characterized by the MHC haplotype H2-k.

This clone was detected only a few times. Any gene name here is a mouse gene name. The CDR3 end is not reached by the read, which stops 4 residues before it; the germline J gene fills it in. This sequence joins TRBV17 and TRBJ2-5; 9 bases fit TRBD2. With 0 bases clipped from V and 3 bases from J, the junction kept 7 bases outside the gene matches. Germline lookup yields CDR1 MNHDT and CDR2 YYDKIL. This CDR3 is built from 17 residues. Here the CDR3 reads CASSRDLGGALQDTQYF. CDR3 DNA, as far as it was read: TGTGCTAGCAGTAGAGATCTGGGGGGGGCCCTTCAAGAC.

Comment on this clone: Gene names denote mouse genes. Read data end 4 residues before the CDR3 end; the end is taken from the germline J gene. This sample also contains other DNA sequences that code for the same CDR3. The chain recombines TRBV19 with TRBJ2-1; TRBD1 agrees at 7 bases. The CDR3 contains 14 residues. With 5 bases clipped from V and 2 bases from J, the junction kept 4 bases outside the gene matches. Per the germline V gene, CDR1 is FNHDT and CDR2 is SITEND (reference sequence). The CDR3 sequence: CASSTGTDYAEQFF. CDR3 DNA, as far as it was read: TGTGCCAGCAGCACCGGGACAGACTATGCT.

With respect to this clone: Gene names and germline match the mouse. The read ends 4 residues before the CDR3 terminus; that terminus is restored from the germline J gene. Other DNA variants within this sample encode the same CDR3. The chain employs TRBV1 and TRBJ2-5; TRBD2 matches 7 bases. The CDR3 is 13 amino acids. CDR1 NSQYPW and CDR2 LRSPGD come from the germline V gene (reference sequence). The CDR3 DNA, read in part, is TGCACCTGCAGTGCAGGGGGGGGAGAC. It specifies CTCSAGGGD. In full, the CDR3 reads CTCSAGGGDTQYF.

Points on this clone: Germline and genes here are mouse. The CDR3 bases that were read are TGTGCCAGCGGGAGACAGGGACCC. This encodes CASGRQGP. The full-length CDR3 reads as CASGRQGPDYTF. The chain couples TRBV13-2 to TRBJ1-2, with TRBD1 matching over 7 bases. The read ends 4 residues before the CDR3 terminus; that terminus is restored from the germline J gene. The CDR3 totals 12 residues. Looked up from germline, CDR1 is NNHNN and CDR2 is SYGAGS (reference sequence).

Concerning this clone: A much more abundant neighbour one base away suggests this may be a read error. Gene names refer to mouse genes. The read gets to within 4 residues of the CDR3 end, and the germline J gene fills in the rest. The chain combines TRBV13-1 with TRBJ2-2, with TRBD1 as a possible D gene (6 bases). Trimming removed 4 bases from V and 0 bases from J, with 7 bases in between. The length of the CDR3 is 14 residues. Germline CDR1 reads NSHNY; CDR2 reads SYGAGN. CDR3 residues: CASSWDTNTGQLYF. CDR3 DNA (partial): TGTGCCAGCAGTTGGGACACAAACACCGGG.

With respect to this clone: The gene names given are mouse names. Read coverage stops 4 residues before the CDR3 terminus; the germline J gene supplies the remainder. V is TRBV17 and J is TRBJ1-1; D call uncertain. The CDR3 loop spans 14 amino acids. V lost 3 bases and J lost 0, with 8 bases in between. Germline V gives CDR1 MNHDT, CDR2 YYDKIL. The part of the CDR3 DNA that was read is TGTGCTAGCAGTAGCCAGGTTGCAAACACA. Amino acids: CASSSQVANT. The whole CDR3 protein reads CASSSQVANTEVFF.

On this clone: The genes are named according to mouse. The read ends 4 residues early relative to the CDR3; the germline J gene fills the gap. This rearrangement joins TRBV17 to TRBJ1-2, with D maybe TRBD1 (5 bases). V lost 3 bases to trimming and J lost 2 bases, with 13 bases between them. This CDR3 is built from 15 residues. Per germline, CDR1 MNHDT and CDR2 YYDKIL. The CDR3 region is CASSRSQGGNSDYTF. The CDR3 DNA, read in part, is TGTGCTAGCAGTAGGTCCCAGGGAGGGAACTCC.

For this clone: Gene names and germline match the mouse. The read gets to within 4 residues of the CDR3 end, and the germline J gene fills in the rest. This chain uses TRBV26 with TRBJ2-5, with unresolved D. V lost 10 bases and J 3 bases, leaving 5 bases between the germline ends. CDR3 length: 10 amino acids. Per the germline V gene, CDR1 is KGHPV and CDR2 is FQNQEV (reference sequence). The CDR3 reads CANQQDTQYF. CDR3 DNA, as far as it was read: TGTGCCAATCAGCAAGAC.

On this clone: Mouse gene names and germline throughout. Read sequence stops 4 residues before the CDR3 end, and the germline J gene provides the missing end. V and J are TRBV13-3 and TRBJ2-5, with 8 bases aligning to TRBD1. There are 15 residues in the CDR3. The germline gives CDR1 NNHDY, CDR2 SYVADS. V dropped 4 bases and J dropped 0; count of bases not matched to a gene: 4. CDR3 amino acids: CASSRTGPNQDTQYF. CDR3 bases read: TGTGCCAGCAGTCGGACAGGGCCTAACCAAGAC.

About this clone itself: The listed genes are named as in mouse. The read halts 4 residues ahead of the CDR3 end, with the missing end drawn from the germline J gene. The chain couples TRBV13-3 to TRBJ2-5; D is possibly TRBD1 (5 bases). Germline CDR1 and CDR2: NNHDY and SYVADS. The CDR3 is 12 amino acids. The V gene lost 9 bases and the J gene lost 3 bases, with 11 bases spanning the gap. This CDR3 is CAIRTKQDTQYF. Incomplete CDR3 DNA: TGTGCCATAAGGACAAAACAAGAC.

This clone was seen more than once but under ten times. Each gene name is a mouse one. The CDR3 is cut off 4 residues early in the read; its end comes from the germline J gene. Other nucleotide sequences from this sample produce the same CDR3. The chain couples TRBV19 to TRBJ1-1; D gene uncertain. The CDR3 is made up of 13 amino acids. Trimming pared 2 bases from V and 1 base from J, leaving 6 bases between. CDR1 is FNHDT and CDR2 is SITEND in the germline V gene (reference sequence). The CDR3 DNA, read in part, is TGTGCCAGCAGTATGAACAGGAACACA. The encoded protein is CASSMNRNT. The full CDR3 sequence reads CASSMNRNTEVFF.

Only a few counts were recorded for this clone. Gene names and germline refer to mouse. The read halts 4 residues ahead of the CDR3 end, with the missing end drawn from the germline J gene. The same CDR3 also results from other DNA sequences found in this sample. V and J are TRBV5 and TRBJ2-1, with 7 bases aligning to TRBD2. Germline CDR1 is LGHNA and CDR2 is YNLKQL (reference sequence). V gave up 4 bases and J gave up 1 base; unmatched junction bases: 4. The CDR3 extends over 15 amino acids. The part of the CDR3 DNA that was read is TGTGCCAGCAGCCCTCCGGGACTGAACTATGCT. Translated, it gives CASSPPGLNYA. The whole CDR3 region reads CASSPPGLNYAEQFF.

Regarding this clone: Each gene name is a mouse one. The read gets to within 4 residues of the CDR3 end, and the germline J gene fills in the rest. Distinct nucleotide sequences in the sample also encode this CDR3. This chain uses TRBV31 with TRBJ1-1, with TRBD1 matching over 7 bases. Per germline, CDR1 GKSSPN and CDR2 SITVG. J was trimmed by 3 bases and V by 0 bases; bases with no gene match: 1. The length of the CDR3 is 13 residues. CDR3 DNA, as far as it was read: TGTGCCTGGAGTCTACAGGGGTACACA. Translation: CAWSLQGYT. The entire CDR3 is CAWSLQGYTEVFF.

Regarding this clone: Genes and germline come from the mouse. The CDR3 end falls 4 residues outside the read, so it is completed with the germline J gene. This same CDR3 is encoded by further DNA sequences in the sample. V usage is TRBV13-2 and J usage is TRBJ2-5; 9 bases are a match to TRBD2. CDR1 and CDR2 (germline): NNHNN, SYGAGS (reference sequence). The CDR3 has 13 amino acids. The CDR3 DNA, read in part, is TGTGCCAGCGGGACTGGGGGAAAGGAC. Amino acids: CASGTGGKD. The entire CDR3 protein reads CASGTGGKDTQYF.

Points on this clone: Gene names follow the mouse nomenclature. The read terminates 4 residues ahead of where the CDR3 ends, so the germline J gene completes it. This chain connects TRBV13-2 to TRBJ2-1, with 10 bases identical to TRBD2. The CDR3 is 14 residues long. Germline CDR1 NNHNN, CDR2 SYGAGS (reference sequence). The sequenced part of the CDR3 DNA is TGTGCCAGCGGTCTGGGGGGGCGCTGGGCT. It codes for CASGLGGRWA. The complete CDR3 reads CASGLGGRWAEQFF.

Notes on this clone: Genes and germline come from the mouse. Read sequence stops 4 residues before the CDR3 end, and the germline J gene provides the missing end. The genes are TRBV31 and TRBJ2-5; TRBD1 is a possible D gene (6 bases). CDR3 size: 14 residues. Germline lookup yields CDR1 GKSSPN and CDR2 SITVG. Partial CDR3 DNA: TGTGCCTGGAGTCCCTACAGGGAAGAAGAC. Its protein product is CAWSPYREED. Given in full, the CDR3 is CAWSPYREEDTQYF.

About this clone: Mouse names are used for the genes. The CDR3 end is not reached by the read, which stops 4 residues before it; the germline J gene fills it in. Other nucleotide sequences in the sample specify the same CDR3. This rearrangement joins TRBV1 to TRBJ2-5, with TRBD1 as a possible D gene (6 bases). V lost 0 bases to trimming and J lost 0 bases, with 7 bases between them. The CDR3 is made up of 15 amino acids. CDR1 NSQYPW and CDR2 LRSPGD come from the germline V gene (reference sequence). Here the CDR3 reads CTCSADRGNQDTQYF. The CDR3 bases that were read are TGCACCTGCAGTGCAGATAGGGGGAACCAAGAC.

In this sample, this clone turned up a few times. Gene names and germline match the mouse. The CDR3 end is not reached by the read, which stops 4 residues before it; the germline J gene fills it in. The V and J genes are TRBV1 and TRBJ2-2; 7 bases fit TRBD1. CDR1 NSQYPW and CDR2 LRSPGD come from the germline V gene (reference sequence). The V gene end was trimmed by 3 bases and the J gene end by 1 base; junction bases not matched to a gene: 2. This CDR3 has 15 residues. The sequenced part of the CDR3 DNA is TGCACCTGCAGTGCGGGACAGCAAAACACCGGG. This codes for CTCSAGQQNTG. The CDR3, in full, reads CTCSAGQQNTGQLYF.

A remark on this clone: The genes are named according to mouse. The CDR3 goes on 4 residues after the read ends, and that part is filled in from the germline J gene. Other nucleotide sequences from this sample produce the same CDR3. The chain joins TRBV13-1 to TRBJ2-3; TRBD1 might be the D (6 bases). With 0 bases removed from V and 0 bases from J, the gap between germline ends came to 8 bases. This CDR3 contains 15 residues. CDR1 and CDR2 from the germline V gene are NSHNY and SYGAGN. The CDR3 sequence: CASSDAGASAETLYF. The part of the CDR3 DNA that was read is TGTGCCAGCAGTGATGCAGGGGCCAGTGCAGAA.

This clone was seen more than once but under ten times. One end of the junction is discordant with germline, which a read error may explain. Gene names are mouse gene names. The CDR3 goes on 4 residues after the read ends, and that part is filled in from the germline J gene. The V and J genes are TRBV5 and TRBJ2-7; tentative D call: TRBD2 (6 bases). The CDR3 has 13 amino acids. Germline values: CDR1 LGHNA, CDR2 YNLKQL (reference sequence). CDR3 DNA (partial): TGTGCCAGCAGCCAAAGGGACTCCCAT. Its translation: CASSQRDSH. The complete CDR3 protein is CASSQRDSHEQYF.

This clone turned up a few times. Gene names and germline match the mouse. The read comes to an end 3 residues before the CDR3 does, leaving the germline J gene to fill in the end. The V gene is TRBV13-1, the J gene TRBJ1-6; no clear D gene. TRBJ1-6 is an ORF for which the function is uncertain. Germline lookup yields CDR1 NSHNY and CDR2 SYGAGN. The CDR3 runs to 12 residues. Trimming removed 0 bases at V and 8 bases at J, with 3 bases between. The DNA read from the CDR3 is TGTGCCAGCAGTGATGCTTATTCGCCC. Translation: CASSDAYSP. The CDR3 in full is CASSDAYSPLYF.